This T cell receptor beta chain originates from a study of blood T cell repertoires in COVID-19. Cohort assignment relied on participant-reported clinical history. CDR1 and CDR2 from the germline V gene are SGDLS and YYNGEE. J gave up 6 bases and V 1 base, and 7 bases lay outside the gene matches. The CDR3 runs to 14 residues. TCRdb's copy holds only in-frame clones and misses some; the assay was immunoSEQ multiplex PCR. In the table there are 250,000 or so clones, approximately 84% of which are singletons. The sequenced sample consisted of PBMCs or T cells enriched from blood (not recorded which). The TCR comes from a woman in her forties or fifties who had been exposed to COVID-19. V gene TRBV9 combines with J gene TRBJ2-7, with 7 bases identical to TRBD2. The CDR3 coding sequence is TGTGCCAGCAGCGTAAGAGCTTCGGGAGGCGAGCAGTACTTC. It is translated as CASSVRASGGEQYF. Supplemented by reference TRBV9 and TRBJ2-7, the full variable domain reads DSGVTQTPKHLITATGQRVTLRCSPRSGDLSVYWYQQSLDQGLQFLIQYYNGEERAKGNILERFSAQQFPDLHSELNLSSLELGDSALYFCASSVRASGGEQYFGPGTRLTVT.